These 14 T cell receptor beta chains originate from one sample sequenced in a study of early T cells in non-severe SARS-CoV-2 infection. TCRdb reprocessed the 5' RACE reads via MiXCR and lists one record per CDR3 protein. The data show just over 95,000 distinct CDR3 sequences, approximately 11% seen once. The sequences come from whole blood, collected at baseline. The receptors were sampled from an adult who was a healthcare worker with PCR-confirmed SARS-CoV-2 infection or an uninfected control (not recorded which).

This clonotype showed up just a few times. The CDR3 is CASIQREGTEAFF. The CDR3 nucleotides are TGTGCCAGTATCCAACGGGAGGGCACTGAAGCTTTCTTT. V and J are TRBV19 and TRBJ1-1; the D is unclear. Germline lookup yields CDR1 LNHDA and CDR2 SQIVND (reference sequence). V dropped 7 bases and J dropped 4 bases, with 13 bases sitting between them. The CDR3 contains 13 residues.

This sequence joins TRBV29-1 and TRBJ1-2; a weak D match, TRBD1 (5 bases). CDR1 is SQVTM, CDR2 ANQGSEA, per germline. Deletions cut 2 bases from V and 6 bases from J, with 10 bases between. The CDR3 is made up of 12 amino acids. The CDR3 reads CSVERQGNGYTF. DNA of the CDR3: TGCAGCGTTGAACGGCAGGGAAATGGCTACACCTTC.

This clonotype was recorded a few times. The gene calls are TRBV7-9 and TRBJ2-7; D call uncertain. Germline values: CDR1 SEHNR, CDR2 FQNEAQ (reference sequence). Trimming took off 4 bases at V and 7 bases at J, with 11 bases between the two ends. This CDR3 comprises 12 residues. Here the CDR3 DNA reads TGTGCCAGCAGCTATGGTAGAGGAGAGCAGTACTTC. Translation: CASSYGRGEQYF.

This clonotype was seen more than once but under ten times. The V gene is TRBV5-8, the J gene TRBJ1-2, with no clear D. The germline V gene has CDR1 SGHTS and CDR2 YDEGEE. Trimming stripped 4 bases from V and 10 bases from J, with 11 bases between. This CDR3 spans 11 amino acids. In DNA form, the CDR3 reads TGTGCCAGCAGCCTCGGACTCCTCTACACCTTC. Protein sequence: CASSLGLLYTF.

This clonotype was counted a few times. The CDR3 region is CASSLAPYTSEKLFF. The DNA of the CDR3 is TGTGCCAGCAGCTTAGCCCCCTACACTTCGGAAAAACTGTTTTTT. V gene TRBV7-9 combines with J gene TRBJ1-4, with D uncertain. V was cut by 0 bases and J by 8 bases, with 13 bases left in between. In germline, CDR1 is SEHNR, CDR2 FQNEAQ (reference sequence). The CDR3 is made up of 15 amino acids. Looking up the rest from reference TRBV7-9 and TRBJ1-4 gives the full variable domain: DTGVSQNPRHKITKRGQNVTFRCDPISEHNRLYWYRQTLGQGPEFLTYFQNEAQLEKSRLLSDRFSAERPKGSFSTLEIQRTEQGDSAMYLCASSLAPYTSEKLFFGSGTQLSVL.

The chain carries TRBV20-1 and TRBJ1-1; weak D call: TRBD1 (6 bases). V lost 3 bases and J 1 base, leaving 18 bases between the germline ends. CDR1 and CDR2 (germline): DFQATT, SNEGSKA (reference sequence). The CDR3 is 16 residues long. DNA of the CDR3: TGCAGTGCTAGTGTGACAGGTTTTGGGGAGAACACTGAAGCTTTCTTT. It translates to CSASVTGFGENTEAFF.

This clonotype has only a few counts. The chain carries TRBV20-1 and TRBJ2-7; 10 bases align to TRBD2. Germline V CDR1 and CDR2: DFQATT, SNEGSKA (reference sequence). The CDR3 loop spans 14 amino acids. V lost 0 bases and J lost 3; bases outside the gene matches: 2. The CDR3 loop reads CSARDPSGSYEQYF. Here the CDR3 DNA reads TGCAGTGCTAGAGATCCTAGCGGGAGCTACGAGCAGTACTTC.

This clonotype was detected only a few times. The CDR3 loop is CASSLNAGTRSTDTQYF. The CDR3 DNA follows: TGCGCCAGCAGCTTGAATGCCGGGACTCGAAGCACAGATACGCAGTATTTT. The chain recombines TRBV5-1 with TRBJ2-3; D might be TRBD2 (6 bases). V lost 1 base and J 0 bases, leaving 15 bases between the germline ends. CDR3 size: 17 residues. Germline CDR1 reads SGHRS; CDR2 reads YFSETQ.

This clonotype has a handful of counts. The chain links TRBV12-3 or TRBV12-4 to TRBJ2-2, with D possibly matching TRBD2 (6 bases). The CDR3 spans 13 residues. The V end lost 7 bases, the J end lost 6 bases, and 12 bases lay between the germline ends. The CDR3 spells CASTSGVPGELFF. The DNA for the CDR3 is TGTGCCAGCACCTCGGGGGTCCCCGGGGAGCTGTTTTTT.

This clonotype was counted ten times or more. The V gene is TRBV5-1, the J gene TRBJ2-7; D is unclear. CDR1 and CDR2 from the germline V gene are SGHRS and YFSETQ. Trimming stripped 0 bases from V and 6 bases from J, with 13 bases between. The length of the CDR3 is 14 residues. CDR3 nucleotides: TGCGCCAGCAGCTTGGCCGAAGGGAATTCCGAGCAGTACTTC. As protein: CASSLAEGNSEQYF. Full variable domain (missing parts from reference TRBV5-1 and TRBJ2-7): KAGVTQTPRYLIKTRGQQVTLSCSPISGHRSVSWYQQTPGQGLQFLFEYFSETQRNKGNFPGRFSGRQFSNSRSEMNVSTLELGDSALYLCASSLAEGNSEQYFGPGTRLTVT.

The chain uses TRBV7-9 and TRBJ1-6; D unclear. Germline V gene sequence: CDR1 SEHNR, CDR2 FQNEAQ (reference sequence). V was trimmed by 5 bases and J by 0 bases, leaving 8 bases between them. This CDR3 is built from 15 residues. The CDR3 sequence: CASSATNSYNSPLHF. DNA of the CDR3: TGTGCCAGCAGCGCTACCAACTCCTATAATTCACCCCTCCACTTT.

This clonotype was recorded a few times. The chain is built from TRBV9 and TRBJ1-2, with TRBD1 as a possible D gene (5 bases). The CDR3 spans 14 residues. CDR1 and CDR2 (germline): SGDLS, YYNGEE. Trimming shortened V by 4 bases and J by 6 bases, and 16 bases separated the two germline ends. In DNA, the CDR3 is TGTGCCAGCAGCTCCCGACAGAACCTGGATGGCTACACCTTC. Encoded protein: CASSSRQNLDGYTF.

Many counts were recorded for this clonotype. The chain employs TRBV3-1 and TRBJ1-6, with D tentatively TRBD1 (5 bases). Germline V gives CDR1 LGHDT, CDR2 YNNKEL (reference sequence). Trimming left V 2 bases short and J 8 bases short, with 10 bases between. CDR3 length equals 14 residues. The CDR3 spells CASSQRGGDSPLHF. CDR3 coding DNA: TGTGCCAGCAGCCAACGGGGAGGGGATTCACCCCTCCACTTT.

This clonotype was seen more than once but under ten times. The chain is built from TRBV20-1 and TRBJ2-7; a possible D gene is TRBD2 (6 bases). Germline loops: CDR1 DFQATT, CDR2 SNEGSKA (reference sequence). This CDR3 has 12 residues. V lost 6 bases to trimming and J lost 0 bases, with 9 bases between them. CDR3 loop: CSARDGSYEQYF. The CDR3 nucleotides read TGCAGTGCGCGGGACGGCTCCTACGAGCAGTACTTC.